This is a list of T cell receptor beta chains from one sample in a study of blood T cell repertoires in COVID-19. Sequencing used immunoSEQ multiplex PCR; TCRdb keeps in-frame clones, though not all of them. The repertoire holds 250,000 to 350,000 clones, with approximately 86% as singletons. Sequencing input: peripheral blood. These receptors were obtained from a woman between 45 and 65 years old who had recovered from COVID-19. Both conserved end residues are trimmed from each CDR3. The D gene is left open where the match is weak.

D gene: NA
V gene: TRBV3-1/TRBV3-2
J gene: TRBJ1-2
CDR3 protein: ASSQATRNYGYT

D gene: TRBD1
V gene: TRBV7-2
J gene: TRBJ2-5
CDR3 protein: ASSRGTGVETQY

D gene: NA
V gene: TRBV5-6
J gene: TRBJ2-7
CDR3 protein: ASSLVGGGAPLAY

D gene: TRBD2
V gene: TRBV20-1
J gene: TRBJ2-7
CDR3 protein: SASVGLALAYEQY

D gene: NA
V gene: TRBV11-2
J gene: TRBJ2-4
CDR3 protein: ASSLIREAKNIQY

D gene: TRBD1
V gene: TRBV9
J gene: TRBJ1-1
CDR3 protein: ASSAETGVNTEAF

D gene: NA
V gene: TRBV28
J gene: TRBJ1-4
CDR3 protein: ASSLATPGRKLF

D gene: TRBD1
V gene: TRBV6-6
J gene: TRBJ2-7
CDR3 protein: ASSYWTGNEQY

D gene: TRBD2
V gene: TRBV2
J gene: TRBJ2-2
CDR3 protein: ASIPTPGGNTGELF

D gene: NA
V gene: TRBV27
J gene: TRBJ1-1
CDR3 protein: ASSLPGQKNTEAF

D gene: NA
V gene: TRBV7-9
J gene: TRBJ1-1
CDR3 protein: ASSPDRKNTEAF

D gene: TRBD1
V gene: TRBV30
J gene: TRBJ1-5
CDR3 protein: AWSVGDRDSNQPQH

D gene: NA
V gene: TRBV7-2
J gene: TRBJ2-3
CDR3 protein: ASSLETTASTDTQY

D gene: TRBD1
V gene: TRBV30
J gene: TRBJ1-1
CDR3 protein: AWRTGTGGEAF

D gene: NA
V gene: TRBV29-1
J gene: TRBJ2-7
CDR3 protein: SVAGGQSPYEQY

D gene: NA
V gene: TRBV3-1/TRBV3-2
J gene: TRBJ2-7
CDR3 protein: ASSQVMGSDEQY

D gene: TRBD1
V gene: TRBV30
J gene: TRBJ1-6
CDR3 protein: AWTSTGGAPLH

D gene: NA
V gene: TRBV10-3
J gene: TRBJ2-5
CDR3 protein: AISDQETQY

D gene: TRBD2
V gene: TRBV6-2/TRBV6-3
J gene: TRBJ2-2
CDR3 protein: ASSLARRREVGTGELF

D gene: NA
V gene: TRBV11-2
J gene: TRBJ2-7
CDR3 protein: ASSGGLVGYEQY

D gene: NA
V gene: TRBV6-2/TRBV6-3
J gene: TRBJ2-1
CDR3 protein: ASSSRSGLNEQF

D gene: NA
V gene: TRBV2
J gene: TRBJ2-2
CDR3 protein: ASKIGTRNTGELF